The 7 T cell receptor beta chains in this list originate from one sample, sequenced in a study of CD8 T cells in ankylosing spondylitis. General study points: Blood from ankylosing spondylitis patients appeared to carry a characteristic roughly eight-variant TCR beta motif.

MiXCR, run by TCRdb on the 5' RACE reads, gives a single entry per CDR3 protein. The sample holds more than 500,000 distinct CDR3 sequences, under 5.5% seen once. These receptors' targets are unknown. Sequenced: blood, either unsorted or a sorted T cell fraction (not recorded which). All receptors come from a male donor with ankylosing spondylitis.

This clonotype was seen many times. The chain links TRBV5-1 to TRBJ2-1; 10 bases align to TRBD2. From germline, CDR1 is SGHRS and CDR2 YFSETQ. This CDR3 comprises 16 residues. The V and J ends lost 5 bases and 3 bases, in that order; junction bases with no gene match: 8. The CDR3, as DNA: TGCGCCAGCAGTTGGGGAGCGGGAGGGTACTACAATGAGCAGTTCTTC. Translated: CASSWGAGGYYNEQFF.

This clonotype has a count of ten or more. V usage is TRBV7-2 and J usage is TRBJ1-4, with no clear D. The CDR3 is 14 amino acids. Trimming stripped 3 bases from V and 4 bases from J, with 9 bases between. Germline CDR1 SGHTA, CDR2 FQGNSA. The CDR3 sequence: CASSFSWGNEKLFF. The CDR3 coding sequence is TGTGCCAGCAGCTTCTCGTGGGGTAATGAAAAACTGTTTTTT.

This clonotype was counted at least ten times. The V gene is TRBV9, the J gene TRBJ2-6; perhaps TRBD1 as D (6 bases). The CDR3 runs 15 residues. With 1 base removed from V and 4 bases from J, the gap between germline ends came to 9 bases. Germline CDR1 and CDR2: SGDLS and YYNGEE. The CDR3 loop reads CASSVPGTGANVLTF. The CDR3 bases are TGTGCCAGCAGCGTACCAGGGACAGGGGCCAACGTCCTGACTTTC.

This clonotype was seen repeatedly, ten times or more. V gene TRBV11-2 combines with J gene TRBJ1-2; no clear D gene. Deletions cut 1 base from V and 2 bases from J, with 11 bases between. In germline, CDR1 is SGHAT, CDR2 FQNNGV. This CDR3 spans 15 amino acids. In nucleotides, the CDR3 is TGTGCCAGCAGCTTAGCAGTTGGCACGAACTATGGCTACACCTTC. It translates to CASSLAVGTNYGYTF.

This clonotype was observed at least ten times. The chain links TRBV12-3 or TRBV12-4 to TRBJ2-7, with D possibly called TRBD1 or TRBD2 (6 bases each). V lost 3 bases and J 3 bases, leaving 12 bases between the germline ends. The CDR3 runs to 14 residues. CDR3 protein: CASSFWGAGYEQYF. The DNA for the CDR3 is TGTGCCAGCAGTTTTTGGGGGGCGGGCTACGAGCAGTACTTC.

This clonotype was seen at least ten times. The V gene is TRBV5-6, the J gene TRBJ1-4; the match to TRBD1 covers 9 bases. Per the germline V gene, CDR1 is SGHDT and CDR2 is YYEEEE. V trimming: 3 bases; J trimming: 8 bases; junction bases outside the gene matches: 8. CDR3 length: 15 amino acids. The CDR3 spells CASSSSMDRGEKLFF. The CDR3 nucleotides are TGTGCCAGCAGCTCGTCTATGGACAGGGGAGAAAAACTGTTTTTT.

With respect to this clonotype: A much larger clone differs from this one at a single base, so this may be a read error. The CDR3 sequence is CASSLEYLAGISNNEQFF. CDR3 DNA sequence: TGTGCCAGCAGCTTAGAGTATCTAGCGGGGATCTCCAACAATGAGCAGTTCTTC. The chain joins TRBV11-2 to TRBJ2-1; TRBD2 aligns across 9 bases. The CDR3 has 18 amino acids. Germline CDR1 and CDR2: SGHAT and FQNNGV.